Shown below are 10 T cell receptor beta chains from a single sample sequenced in a study of T cell responses to AZD1222 COVID-19 vaccine. Using immunoSEQ multiplex PCR, the repertoire was profiled, and TCRdb retains in-frame clones only, with some absent. The sample lists around 110,000 clones, approximately 83% occurring once. The sequencing here drew on peripheral blood, taken on day 0 of MenACWY control vaccination. The receptors shown here come from an adult in good health.

V is TRBV9 and J is TRBJ2-5, with D uncertain. V lost 4 bases and J 0 bases, leaving 7 bases between the germline ends. The CDR3 spans 13 residues. Germline CDR1 SGDLS, CDR2 YYNGEE. Here the CDR3 reads CASSRGYQETQYF. The CDR3 DNA reads TGTGCCAGCAGCCGAGGATACCAAGAGACCCAGTACTTC.

The rearrangement uses TRBV19 and TRBJ1-5; D is undetermined. From germline, CDR1 is LNHDA and CDR2 SQIVND (reference sequence). Deletions cut 3 bases from V and 7 bases from J, with 13 bases between. CDR3 size: 14 residues. CDR3 sequence: CASSIPPLTQPQHF. The DNA of the CDR3 is TGTGCCAGTAGTATTCCCCCCCTAACGCAGCCCCAGCATTTT.

V is TRBV18 and J is TRBJ2-6, with no clear D. V lost 4 bases to trimming and J lost 0 bases, with 10 bases between them. Per germline, CDR1 KGHSH and CDR2 LQKENI. The CDR3 has 16 residues. In DNA, the CDR3 is TGTGCCAGCTCACAACGGCGCGTCTCTGGGGCCAACGTCCTGACTTTC. Protein product: CASSQRRVSGANVLTF.

The V gene is TRBV27, the J gene TRBJ1-1; D is possibly TRBD1 (6 bases). The CDR3 loop spans 16 amino acids. Per the germline V gene, CDR1 is MNHEY and CDR2 is SMNVEV (reference sequence). V dropped 8 bases and J dropped 3 bases, with 22 bases sitting between them. The CDR3 region has the DNA TGTGCCAGCCGCCCAGATGCCGGGGAGGGGGACACTGAAGCTTTCTTT. Its protein product is CASRPDAGEGDTEAFF.

This CDR3 is CASSLDRSSYNEQFF. Written as DNA, the CDR3 is TGTGCCAGCAGCTTAGACAGATCCTCCTACAATGAGCAGTTCTTC. This chain uses TRBV11-3 with TRBJ2-1; D gene uncertain. Germline-derived CDR1 and CDR2 are SGHNT and YENEEA. Trimming took off 0 bases at V and 0 bases at J, with 6 bases between the two ends. The CDR3 is 15 amino acids.

The V call is TRBV4-2, the J call TRBJ1-3, with D possibly TRBD1 on 5 matching bases. Germline CDR1 is LGHNA and CDR2 is YNFKEQ. The CDR3 consists of 15 residues. V was clipped by 0 bases and J by 4 bases, with 10 bases between them. CDR3 loop: CASSQEDGHGNTIYF. CDR3 nucleotides: TGTGCCAGCAGCCAAGAGGACGGACACGGAAACACCATATATTTT.

The rearrangement links TRBV29-1 to TRBJ2-2; 7 nucleotides align to TRBD1. The CDR3 totals 14 residues. V was pared by 7 bases and J by 0 bases, with 5 bases of the junction left unmatched. CDR1 is SQVTM, CDR2 ANQGSEA, per germline. The CDR3 loop reads CSALGQSNTGELFF. The CDR3 DNA follows: TGCAGCGCCCTGGGACAGTCGAACACCGGGGAGCTGTTTTTT.

This clone showed up just a few times. The chain combines TRBV5-5 with TRBJ2-7, with unresolved D. The CDR3 totals 14 residues. Germline V gives CDR1 SGHKS, CDR2 YYEKEE (reference sequence). The V gene lost 0 bases and the J gene lost 2 bases, with 9 bases spanning the gap. DNA of the CDR3: TGTGCCAGCAGCTTGGCCGTGGGGACCTACGAGCAGTACTTC. It yields the protein CASSLAVGTYEQYF.

CDR3 DNA sequence: TGTGCCATCAGTGATGCCAGCGACGAGCAGTACTTC. This sequence encodes CAISDASDEQYF. The rearrangement uses TRBV10-3 and TRBJ2-7; D is unresolved. The V end was cut by 3 bases, the J end by 5 bases, with 8 bases between. Germline V gene lookup returns CDR1 ENHRY and CDR2 SYGVKD. The CDR3 runs to 12 residues.

The J gene is TRBJ2-7, the V gene TRBV4-2, with D hard to call. Looked up from germline, CDR1 is LGHNA and CDR2 is YNFKEQ. The CDR3 totals 11 residues. V gave up 4 bases and J gave up 1 base, with 2 bases separating them. This chain's CDR3 is CASSLSYEQYF. Here the CDR3 DNA reads TGTGCCAGCAGCCTATCCTACGAGCAGTACTTC.